This T cell receptor beta chain emerged from a study of Ad26.COV2.S vaccination and SARS-CoV-2 variants (dated by TCRdb to the early 2020s). Regarding the complete study: Vaccine-arm donors came from COV1001, a multicentre, randomized, double-blind, placebo-controlled phase I-IIa trial of Ad26.COV2.S in healthy adults. Dosing of Ad26.COV2.S was intramuscular, at either 5x10^10 or 1x10^11 viral particles, delivered as one shot or as two shots spaced 56 days apart. The specificity and breadth of SARS-CoV-2-reactive T cell receptors after Ad26.COV2.S vaccination were assessed by TCRbeta repertoire sequencing. A total of some 30 samples were included in the TCR-sequenced set, comprising roughly 19 Ad26.COV2.S vaccine recipients, 5 placebo recipients and 8 SARS-CoV-2 convalescent individuals. Trial participants were randomized into five groups of five, in which low-dose or high-dose Ad26.COV2.S was given once or twice, or placebo was given on both occasions. Investigators remained blinded to trial group allocation during experiments and outcome assessment. On the study overall, not on this receptor specifically: Non-spike TCR breadth was comparable between vaccine and placebo recipients, consistent with the vaccine containing only spike. After vaccination, spike-specific CD8+ and CD4+ T cell responses were reported to show substantial breadth. It was noted by the authors that total T cell responses may have been underestimated by the TCR breadth and depth analyses. Spike-specific TCR breadth was higher in Ad26.COV2.S recipients than in placebo recipients (P = 0.0014). The study was not powered for comparison of responses between vaccine doses or regimens.

This clone was seen a single time. The antigen it binds to is not known. It has no much larger one-base neighbor in the sample; base qualities were not kept. Trimming takes 4 bases from V and 0 bases from J, and the germline ends sit 11 bases apart. The CDR3 spans 15 residues, from the cysteine through the phenylalanine. Of all the DNA, just the CDR3 is kept, 45 bases in frame from base 1. The germline V gene (reference sequence) specifies SEHNR as CDR1 and FQNEAQ as CDR2. What this sample's treatment or condition label stands for: roughly 19 received Ad26.COV2.S at low or high dose, single or two shots; about five received placebo; per-sample allocation not given. For vaccine and placebo recipients, the sequenced repertoires came from samples collected on day 63 after the first injection. Cohort 1b enrolled about two dozen adults aged 18-55 years at a single site in Boston, USA, between 29 July and 7 August 2020. Ad26.COV2.S was a replication-incompetent adenovirus type 26 vector expressing a prefusion-stabilized SARS-CoV-2 spike protein from the original Wuhan strain.

TCRbeta CDR3 regions were sequenced with the immunoSEQ Assay. After extraction, genomic DNA underwent amplification by bias-controlled multiplex PCR, followed by high-throughput sequencing. Processing in the source paper ran as follows. To quantify the absolute abundance of every unique TCRbeta CDR3 region, sequences were collapsed and filtered. T cell fraction was estimated by normalizing TCRbeta template counts to usable DNA, with usable DNA measured through amplification of reference genes found in all nucleated cells. Repertoire TCRs were annotated as SARS-CoV-2-specific when V gene, CDR3 amino acid sequence and J gene were exactly matched to a known reactive TCR set. MIRA supplied the reference SARS-CoV-2 TCR set, which was filtered for enrichment in COVID-19-positive ImmuneCODE repertoires so that public or cross-reactive TCRs were removed. Drawing on the MIRA antigens, annotated TCRs were analysed further at the level of specific ORF or position within ORF. Breadth was defined as annotated unique rearrangements over total unique productive rearrangements; depth was the summed frequency of those rearrangements. Two-sided Wilcoxon rank-sum tests were applied when comparing TCR breadth between groups. TCRdb took over this immuneACCESS table, retaining in-frame rearrangements with V and J assigned. Such tables are incomplete; in checked studies, under half of the missing clones stem from an unresolved V gene, and the remainder is unexplained. The DNA gave D and trimming, while V, J and clone size come from that table. This sample gives 500,000 or so clones in total; roughly nine tenths of them show up just once. The ten largest make up about 2.7% of the sample.

The sequence links TRBV7-9 to TRBJ2-3; D gene: possibly TRBD1, on 6 matching bases. The source material was peripheral blood, sampled in a trial of Ad26.COV2.S vaccine versus placebo. The sequence was obtained from a person aged 18-60 years who received the Ad26.COV2.S COVID-19 vaccine or a placebo. Here the CDR3 is given as CASSSGQLSTDTQYF. The bases read TGTGCCAGCAGCTCCGGACAGCTAAGCACAGATACGCAGTATTTT.